The 19 T cell receptor beta chains reported below all come from one sample, sequenced in a study of CD8 T cells in ankylosing spondylitis. One entry per CDR3 protein, called by TCRdb with MiXCR from the 5' RACE reads. The table has about 200,000 distinct CDR3 sequences, roughly 26% seen once. The specimen sequenced was blood, either unsorted or a sorted T cell fraction (not recorded which). Receptors were obtained from a male donor with ankylosing spondylitis or in good health (not recorded which).

This clonotype was picked up a small number of times. This chain links TRBV24-1 with TRBJ2-5, with D perhaps matching TRBD1 (5 bases). CDR3 length: 15 residues. V shed 4 bases and J shed 4 bases, with 15 bases lying between them. Per germline, CDR1 KGHDR and CDR2 SFDVKD. CDR3 bases: TGTGCCACCAGTGACCCGACAGAGGCGAGAGAGACCCAGTACTTC. Encoded protein: CATSDPTEARETQYF.

This clonotype was recorded a few times. The chain is built from TRBV20-1 and TRBJ2-7, with D hard to call. This CDR3 is built from 12 residues. The germline CDR1 and CDR2 sequences are DFQATT and SNEGSKA (reference sequence). V gave up 3 bases and J gave up 0 bases, with 6 bases separating them. CDR3 sequence (DNA): TGCAGTGCTAGGGGCATCTCCTACGAGCAGTACTTC. This translates into CSARGISYEQYF.

Details on this clonotype: This may stem from a read error, because a much larger clone lies one nucleotide away. V is TRBV6-4 and J is TRBJ1-2, with D uncertain. Per the germline V gene, CDR1 is MRHNA and CDR2 is SNTAGT. The V and J ends lost 6 bases and 0 bases respectively, with 14 bases between them. The CDR3 is 15 amino acids. As DNA, the CDR3 is TGTGCCAGCAGCGCGACCCCGTTAGCTAACTATGGCTACACCTTC. This codes for CASSATPLANYGYTF.

This clonotype showed up many times. The chain uses TRBV18 and TRBJ1-5, with D perhaps matching TRBD1 (5 bases). CDR3 size: 16 residues. Germline CDR1 is KGHSH and CDR2 is LQKENI. Trimming removed 6 bases from V and 3 bases from J, with 18 bases in between. CDR3 sequence reads: CASSQARDGINQPQHF. In nucleotides, the CDR3 is TGTGCCAGCTCTCAGGCGAGGGACGGGATCAATCAGCCCCAGCATTTT.

There are a few counts of this clonotype. V is TRBV6-5 and J is TRBJ2-5; no clear D gene. This CDR3 has 14 amino acids. With 0 bases removed from V and 4 bases from J, the gap between germline ends came to 9 bases. CDR1 MNHEY and CDR2 SVGAGI come from the germline V gene. In DNA form, the CDR3 reads TGTGCCAGCAGTTACTCCTGGGCTAGAGAGACCCAGTACTTC. Protein sequence: CASSYSWARETQYF.

This clonotype showed up just a few times. The gene calls are TRBV5-1 and TRBJ2-2; TRBD1 agrees at 10 bases. The V gene's germline CDR1 is SGHRS and CDR2 YFSETQ. The CDR3 extends over 16 amino acids. V was clipped by 4 bases and J by 0 bases; unmatched bases: 3. This CDR3 reads CASSQDRGTNTGELFF. The CDR3 bases are TGCGCCAGCAGCCAGGACAGGGGGACGAACACCGGGGAGCTGTTTTTT.

This clonotype was picked up many times. The chain joins TRBV20-1 to TRBJ2-5; D may match TRBD1 or TRBD2 (5 bases each). Germline CDR1 and CDR2: DFQATT and SNEGSKA (reference sequence). The CDR3 loop spans 13 amino acids. The V end lost 3 bases, the J end lost 5 bases, and 13 bases lay between the germline ends. The CDR3 sequence: CSASGARMETQYF. CDR3 bases: TGCAGTGCTAGCGGGGCTAGGATGGAGACCCAGTACTTC.

The chain has TRBV20-1 and TRBJ2-1; the match to TRBD1 covers 8 bases. CDR3 length equals 14 residues. V shed 3 bases and J 9 bases; nucleotides not matched to a gene: 10. Germline values: CDR1 DFQATT, CDR2 SNEGSKA (reference sequence). The chain's CDR3 is CSASLPYRGSEQFF. DNA of the CDR3: TGCAGTGCTAGCCTTCCGTACAGGGGGAGTGAGCAGTTCTTC.

This chain uses TRBV4-2 with TRBJ2-1; tentatively, D is TRBD2 (5 bases). The CDR3 is 17 residues long. The germline CDR1 and CDR2 sequences are LGHNA and YNFKEQ. Trimming pared 0 bases from V and 1 base from J, leaving 13 bases between. CDR3 sequence reads: CASSQEETRMSYNEQFF. The CDR3 DNA follows: TGTGCCAGCAGCCAAGAAGAAACTAGAATGTCCTACAATGAGCAGTTCTTC.

This clonotype was counted between two and nine times. V usage is TRBV7-2 and J usage is TRBJ2-1, with TRBD2 matching 10 bases. V dropped 2 bases and J dropped 8; count of bases not matched to a gene: 6. The CDR3 is 15 residues long. The germline V gene encodes CDR1 SGHTA and CDR2 FQGNSA. This CDR3 reads CASSLLAGVRYEQFF. DNA for the CDR3: TGTGCCAGCAGCTTACTAGCGGGAGTGAGGTATGAGCAGTTCTTC. The full variable domain, rest sourced from reference TRBV7-2 and TRBJ2-1, is GAGVSQSPSNKVTEKGKDVELRCDPISGHTALYWYRQSLGQGLEFLIYFQGNSAPDKSGLPSDRFSAERTGGSVSTLTIQRTQQEDSAVYLCASSLLAGVRYEQFFGPGTRLTVL.

This rearrangement joins TRBV15 to TRBJ2-5; 9 bases fit TRBD2. The V gene end was trimmed by 0 bases and the J gene end by 5 bases; junction bases not matched to a gene: 7. The CDR3 runs 16 residues. Looked up from germline, CDR1 is LNHNV and CDR2 is YYDKDF (reference sequence). The CDR3 spells CATSRDQATSGETQYF. The CDR3 DNA follows: TGTGCCACCAGCAGAGACCAAGCGACTAGCGGTGAGACCCAGTACTTC.

Many counts were recorded for this clonotype. The V and J genes are TRBV28 and TRBJ2-7; 12 bases map to TRBD2. The junction had 8 bases not matched to a gene; V was cut back by 3 bases and J by 5 bases. The CDR3 runs 16 residues. Germline CDR1 is MDHEN and CDR2 is SYDVKM. The CDR3 DNA reads TGTGCCAGCAGTTTGTCAAGGACTAGCGGGACCCACGAGCAGTACTTC. Encoded protein: CASSLSRTSGTHEQYF.

This clonotype was seen a handful of times. V usage is TRBV27 and J usage is TRBJ2-7, with 14 bases that match TRBD2. From germline, CDR1 is MNHEY and CDR2 SMNVEV (reference sequence). V shed 7 bases, J shed 6 bases, and the junction held 11 bases outside the gene matches. The CDR3 has 16 amino acids. This CDR3 is CASTATSGRAYGEQYF. In nucleotides, the CDR3 is TGTGCCAGCACAGCGACTAGCGGGAGGGCCTATGGCGAGCAGTACTTC.

This clonotype was found many times. The CDR3: CASSPLVGAGDTQYF. In nucleotides, the CDR3 is TGTGCCAGCAGTCCGTTAGTAGGGGCGGGAGATACGCAGTATTTT. The chain couples TRBV12-3 or TRBV12-4 to TRBJ2-3, with D possibly being TRBD1 or TRBD2 (5 bases each). Trimming took 5 bases from V and 5 from J, leaving 17 bases between them. There are 15 residues in the CDR3.

The sample holds many counts of this clonotype. The rearrangement links TRBV11-1 to TRBJ1-1; 7 bases match TRBD1. The trim removed 2 bases at V and 3 bases at J, leaving 0 bases unmatched. Germline V CDR1 and CDR2: SGHAT, FQDESV (reference sequence). The CDR3 runs 13 residues. CDR3 amino acids: CASSLQGDTEAFF. DNA of the CDR3: TGTGCCAGCAGCTTACAGGGGGACACTGAAGCTTTCTTT.

The count of this clonotype is one. The genes are TRBV6-5 and TRBJ1-2, with no clear D. The CDR3 spans 14 residues. The V end was cut by 2 bases, the J end by 7 bases, with 14 bases between. Germline V gene sequence: CDR1 MNHEY, CDR2 SVGAGI. The CDR3 nucleotides read TGTGCCAGCAGTTACCCACAACAGTTGACTGGCTACACCTTC. Its translation is CASSYPQQLTGYTF.

This clonotype was seen many times. This chain uses TRBV10-3 with TRBJ2-7; a possible D gene is TRBD2 (6 bases). CDR3 length: 16 residues. Germline assignment: CDR1 ENHRY and CDR2 SYGVKD. Trimming cost V 2 bases and J 4 bases, with 18 bases left between them. The CDR3 DNA reads as TGTGCCATCAGTGAGCTAGGGACTGTATTGAGTTACGAGCAGTACTTC. Its protein is CAISELGTVLSYEQYF.

The J gene is TRBJ2-5, the V gene TRBV5-1, with D possibly TRBD2 on 6 matching bases. V lost 3 bases and J lost 3, with 24 bases in between. The CDR3 loop spans 18 amino acids. Germline CDR1 is SGHRS and CDR2 is YFSETQ. CDR3 nucleotide sequence: TGCGCCAGCAGCTCCACCAGACTCGGAAGAGGAGGGGAAGAGACCCAGTACTTC. The encoded protein is CASSSTRLGRGGEETQYF.

Only a few counts were recorded for this clonotype. The genes are TRBV18 and TRBJ2-1; 12 bases map to TRBD1. CDR3 length: 16 amino acids. Germline values: CDR1 KGHSH, CDR2 LQKENI. The junction had 9 bases not matched to a gene; V was cut back by 4 bases and J by 8 bases. CDR3 bases: TGTGCCAGCTCACGGGACAGGGGGCGTATATCCCATGAGCAGTTCTTC. Protein sequence: CASSRDRGRISHEQFF.